Listed below are T cell receptor beta chains from one sample, sequenced in a study of blood T cell repertoires in COVID-19. Profiling relied on immunoSEQ multiplex PCR, and the TCRdb table lists in-frame clones only, not all of them. The top ten hold approximately 12% of the sample, which has tens of thousands of clones, roughly four fifths seen once. The material sequenced was peripheral blood. The receptors come from a man at least 80 years old with acute or convalescent COVID-19. CDR3s include the opening cysteine and the closing phenylalanine or tryptophan. A D gene is named only where the DNA matches it firmly. Not every row has a clone size; where given, it reads once, few, many or a size class.

J gene	clone size	D gene	V gene	CDR3 DNA	CDR3 protein
TRBJ1-2	-	-	TRBV28	TGTGCCAGCATTGCAGGGATGCACTATGGCTACACCTTC	CASIAGMHYGYTF
TRBJ1-6	few	-	TRBV10-3	TGTGCCATCAGTGAAGGGAGCTCCTATAATTCACCCCTCCACTTT	CAISEGSSYNSPLHF
TRBJ1-1	-	-	TRBV29-1	TGCAGCGTTGGGGGGCGGAACACTGAAGCTTTCTTT	CSVGGRNTEAFF
TRBJ1-2	few	TRBD1	TRBV10-2	TGCGCCAGCAGTGAGACAGGGGGTGGCTATGGCTACACCTTC	CASSETGGGYGYTF
TRBJ1-2	-	TRBD1	TRBV18	TGTGCCAGCTCACCGGACAGGAACTATGGCTACACCTTC	CASSPDRNYGYTF
TRBJ1-6	-	TRBD1	TRBV3-1/TRBV3-2	TGTGCCAGCAGCCAAGTAAATCGACAGGGGAATTCACCCCTCCACTTT	CASSQVNRQGNSPLHF
TRBJ1-6	-	TRBD1	TRBV10-3	TGTGCCATCAGTGCCCGGACAGGGGAGAATTCACCCCTCCACTTT	CAISARTGENSPLHF
TRBJ2-5	-	TRBD2	TRBV7-8	TGTGCCAGCAGCTTAGAAGCGGGGGCCCAAGAGACCCAGTACTTC	CASSLEAGAQETQYF
TRBJ2-1	-	TRBD1	TRBV19	TGTGCCAGTAGCCGGGACAGGGGTCGAAATGAGCAGTTCTTC	CASSRDRGRNEQFF
TRBJ2-7	-	TRBD2	TRBV10-3	TGTGCCATCAGTGAGTCTGCTAGCGGGAGCTCCTACGAGCAGTACTTC	CAISESASGSSYEQYF
TRBJ1-5	-	-	TRBV19	TGTGCCACCACACTTGACGGGGGGCAGGTACAGCCCCAGCATTTT	CATTLDGGQVQPQHF
TRBJ1-1	-	-	TRBV20-1	TGCAGTGCTACCCAGGGCCGTGAAGCTTTCTTT	CSATQGREAFF
TRBJ1-5	-	TRBD1	TRBV6-5	TGTGCCAGCGCGACAGGGAACTATCAGCCCCAGCATTTT	CASATGNYQPQHF
TRBJ2-2	-	TRBD2	TRBV27	TGTGCCAGCAGTTCGCGACTAGCGGGGAAACCCGGGGAGCTGTTTTTT	CASSSRLAGKPGELFF
TRBJ2-1	-	-	TRBV10-2	TGCGCCAGCAGTGAGCTTATGGGGCGCTCACAGTTCTTC	CASSELMGRSQFF
TRBJ1-1	-	-	TRBV18	TGTGCCAGCTCACCACCGGGTCTGGGGGGGAACACTGAAGCTTTCTTT	CASSPPGLGGNTEAFF
TRBJ2-1	-	-	TRBV6-5	TGTGCCAGCAGTTCTGGACAGACCTACAATGAGCAGTTCTTC	CASSSGQTYNEQFF
TRBJ2-2	-	-	TRBV12-1	TGTGCCAGCAGCAATGAAGGGACTAGCGGAAATACCGGGGAGCTGTTTTTT	CASSNEGTSGNTGELFF
TRBJ1-1	-	-	TRBV18	TGTGCCAGCTCACCGGATTCTCTCGGGGTCGAAGCTTTCTTT	CASSPDSLGVEAFF
TRBJ2-7	-	TRBD1	TRBV6-6	TGTGCCAGCAGTTCGGGACAGGGGGCGGGTGAGCAGTACTTC	CASSSGQGAGEQYF
TRBJ2-1	-	-	TRBV6-5	TGTGCCAGCAGTTACGGAAGACAGGCTAATGAGCAGTTCTTC	CASSYGRQANEQFF
TRBJ2-1	-	TRBD2	TRBV2	TGTGCCAGCAGTCCTCCGGGACTAGCGGGGCTGAGCTCCTACAATGAGCAGTTCTTC	CASSPPGLAGLSSYNEQFF
TRBJ1-2	-	-	TRBV19	TGTGCCAGTTTATCCCCGGGACGGAGGACAGAGTATGGCTACACCTTC	CASLSPGRRTEYGYTF
TRBJ1-2	-	TRBD1	TRBV30	TGTGCCTGGAGGGCCAGGGGGGCAACTAACTATGGCTACACCTTC	CAWRARGATNYGYTF
TRBJ1-1	-	-	TRBV6-2/TRBV6-3	TGTGCCAGCAGTTACCAGGGGTTGAACACTGAAGCTTTCTTT	CASSYQGLNTEAFF
TRBJ1-3	-	-	TRBV7-9	TGTGCCAGCAGCCCTCTAGGAAACACCATATATTTT	CASSPLGNTIYF
TRBJ1-1	-	-	TRBV29-1	TGCAGCGTTGATCGGAAGGAGGGAGCTGAAGCTTTCTTT	CSVDRKEGAEAFF
TRBJ1-4	-	-	TRBV6-1	TGTGCCAGCAGTGAGACATTCGCTAATGAAAAACTGTTTTTT	CASSETFANEKLFF
TRBJ1-3	-	-	TRBV30	TGTGCCTGGACCCGGGACATTGGCATAGGCTCTGGAAACACCATATATTTT	CAWTRDIGIGSGNTIYF
TRBJ2-6	-	-	TRBV5-1	TGCGCCAGCAGCTACTCAGGGGCTGGGGCCAACGTCCTGACTTTC	CASSYSGAGANVLTF
TRBJ2-5	-	TRBD1	TRBV10-2	TGCGCCAGCACCCCGGGACAGGGAGTTGGGGAGACCCAGTACTTC	CASTPGQGVGETQYF
TRBJ2-1	-	TRBD1	TRBV9	TGTGCCAGCAGCGTAGCAGGGACAGGCCTATCGGAGCAGTTCTTC	CASSVAGTGLSEQFF
TRBJ1-3	-	-	TRBV18	TGTGCCAGCTCACCACCCTCAGTCCTGGTAACCTCTGGAAACACCATATATTTT	CASSPPSVLVTSGNTIYF
TRBJ1-1	-	TRBD1	TRBV15	TGTGCCACCAGCAGGCGGGGGACAGGGGTTAACGTCGCTGAAGCTTTCTTT	CATSRRGTGVNVAEAFF
TRBJ1-5	-	-	TRBV29-1	TGCAGCGTAGGGTCAGGGTCCGGCAATCAGCCCCAGCATTTT	CSVGSGSGNQPQHF
TRBJ2-3	-	TRBD1	TRBV6-4	TGTGCCAGCAGTCGGGGACAGGGGGGAGATACGCAGTATTTT	CASSRGQGGDTQYF
TRBJ1-2	-	TRBD1	TRBV11-2	TGTGCCAGCAGCTTAGCCGGGACAGGGGCTGCCTATGGCTACACCTTC	CASSLAGTGAAYGYTF
TRBJ2-1	-	TRBD2	TRBV4-2	TGTGCCAGCAGCCAGGTAGCGGGGGGGCCCGGGACCTACAATGAGCAGTTCTTC	CASSQVAGGPGTYNEQFF
TRBJ2-7	-	-	TRBV9	TGTGCCAGCAGCGTAGGGGGGACAATCTACGAGCAGTACTTC	CASSVGGTIYEQYF
TRBJ1-6	few	TRBD1	TRBV14	TGTGCCAGCAGCCACAACAGGGGGAACTATAATTCACCCCTCCACTTT	CASSHNRGNYNSPLHF
TRBJ1-4	-	-	TRBV20-1	TGCAGTGCTAGTGACTACAGGGAGGGCACTAATGAAAAACTGTTTTTT	CSASDYREGTNEKLFF
TRBJ1-1	-	-	TRBV19	TGTGCCAGTAGTTTTGACAGGAACACTGAAGCTTTCTTT	CASSFDRNTEAFF
TRBJ1-2	-	-	TRBV27	TGTGCCAGCAGTTTATCGGGACAAGGGAAGCATGGCTACACCTTC	CASSLSGQGKHGYTF
TRBJ2-1	-	-	TRBV12-3/TRBV12-4	TGTGCCAGCAGTTTAGAGAGTAAGCAGTTCTTC	CASSLESKQFF
TRBJ2-1	-	-	TRBV3-1/TRBV3-2	TGTGCCAGCAGCCAAGTGAGAGACAATGAGCAGTTCTTC	CASSQVRDNEQFF